The 10 T cell receptor beta chains listed next were all sequenced from one sample in a study of spatial heterogeneity in lung cancer. No antigen has been assigned to these receptors. Broader study findings: Tumoral mutation counts were tracked by counts of expanded intratumoral alpha and beta TCRs.

As for time point: sample taken at primary tumor resection. A single record per CDR3 protein comes from TCRdb applying MiXCR to the 5' RACE reads. The sample includes around 13,000 distinct CDR3 sequences, 5.1% of them seen just once. Source: lung tumor tissue, taken at surgery. Every receptor here comes from a male donor with early-stage non-small cell lung cancer.

A few counts support this clonotype. The chain joins TRBV6-1 to TRBJ1-1; the match to TRBD1 covers 9 bases. The CDR3 has 13 residues. Germline V CDR1 and CDR2: MNHNS, SASEGT. The ends lost 5 bases at V and 5 bases at J; junction bases unmatched: 3. In DNA, the CDR3 is TGTGCCAGCAGTAAGGACAGGGGAACTGAAGCTTTCTTT. Translation gives CASSKDRGTEAFF.

This clonotype came up a few times. CDR3 coding DNA: TGTGCCAGCAGTTACGGGGCACCCAACGAGCAGTACTTC. Encoded protein: CASSYGAPNEQYF. The chain couples TRBV6-6 to TRBJ2-7; D perhaps matches TRBD1 (5 bases). This CDR3 contains 13 residues. V lost 2 bases to trimming and J lost 5 bases, with 10 bases between them. In germline, CDR1 is MNHNY, CDR2 SVGAGI (reference sequence).

This clonotype was detected many times. DNA for the CDR3: TGTGCCAGCAGTTTAAGGGACGCGGGAACCGGGGAGCTGTTTTTT. This encodes CASSLRDAGTGELFF. The V and J genes are TRBV28 and TRBJ2-2; D may be TRBD2 (6 bases). Germline lookup yields CDR1 MDHEN and CDR2 SYDVKM. V lost 2 bases and J 5 bases, leaving 12 bases between the germline ends. This CDR3 is 15 amino acids long.

Ten or more counts support this clonotype. The V call is TRBV4-3, the J call TRBJ1-6; TRBD1 is a possible D gene (5 bases). CDR1 is LGHNA, CDR2 YSLEER, per germline. The CDR3 contains 15 residues. The ends were cut back, 5 bases at V and 3 bases at J, with 11 bases in the middle. The CDR3 DNA reads as TGCGCCAGCAGCTCAGGGACCCGCTATAATTCACCCCTCCACTTT. Its protein is CASSSGTRYNSPLHF.

This clonotype has ten or more counts. This rearrangement joins TRBV7-2 to TRBJ2-2; D is ambiguous. The CDR3 sequence is 15 residues long. V lost 4 bases to trimming and J lost 10 bases, with 19 bases between them. The germline gives CDR1 SGHTA, CDR2 FQGNSA. CDR3 in DNA: TGTGCCAGCAGCTCGAAGGTTTTAGATGGTCCGGAGCTGTTTTTT. Its protein product is CASSSKVLDGPELFF.

This clonotype was seen ten or more times. The chain employs TRBV4-2 and TRBJ1-1; D is unclear. Germline V gene sequence: CDR1 LGHNA, CDR2 YNFKEQ. CDR3 size: 14 residues. Trimming shortened V by 1 base and J by 1 base, and 7 bases separated the two germline ends. The CDR3 nucleotides are TGTGCCAGCAGCCAAGGAACAGAGAACACTGAAGCTTTCTTT. Its protein is CASSQGTENTEAFF.

This clonotype is medium-sized by share. The V and J genes are TRBV6-5 and TRBJ1-6; D ambiguous. The ends were cut back, 4 bases at V and 7 bases at J, with 8 bases in the middle. This CDR3 spans 13 amino acids. Germline V gene lookup returns CDR1 MNHEY and CDR2 SVGAGI. Written as DNA, the CDR3 is TGTGCCAGCAGTTTATACCTGAATTCACCCCTCCACTTT. This gives the protein CASSLYLNSPLHF.

In its sample, this clonotype was seen many times. The V call is TRBV29-1, the J call TRBJ1-3; TRBD1 agrees at 10 bases. Looked up from germline, CDR1 is SQVTM and CDR2 is ANQGSEA. CDR3 length: 14 residues. V shed 6 bases and J 3 bases; nucleotides not matched to a gene: 5. DNA of the CDR3: TGCAGCGTGGTAGACAGGGGGCTTGGAAACACCATATATTTT. It encodes CSVVDRGLGNTIYF.

This clonotype was seen a handful of times. The J gene is TRBJ2-1, the V gene TRBV6-2 or TRBV6-3; 7 nucleotides align to TRBD1. The CDR3 has 16 amino acids. Germline CDR1 and CDR2: MNHEY and SVGEGT. Losses at the gene ends were 8 bases for V and 4 bases for J; bases not matched to a gene: 14. The CDR3 spells CASVTGLTPLYNEQFF. The CDR3 DNA reads as TGTGCCAGCGTGACAGGGCTTACCCCCTTGTACAATGAGCAGTTCTTC.

This clonotype was observed many times. The rearrangement links TRBV20-1 to TRBJ1-6; D unresolved. The CDR3 contains 16 residues. V lost 0 bases and J lost 4, with 13 bases in between. Germline V gene sequence: CDR1 DFQATT, CDR2 SNEGSKA (reference sequence). The DNA of the CDR3 is TGCAGTGCTAGAGATCGAGGGCGCCCTTATAATTCACCCCTCCACTTT. Amino acids: CSARDRGRPYNSPLHF.